These 23 T cell receptor beta chains came from one sample sequenced in a study of shared clonotypes between healthy human individuals. Method: immunoSEQ multiplex PCR; TCRdb's copy keeps in-frame clones and lacks some. The profile shows 2 million to 3 million clones, 90% to 95% of them singletons. Sequenced material: naive CD4+ T cells sorted from blood. Subset reported: CD45RA+ positively selected. The receptors here all came from a young man in good health.

This chain connects TRBV6-1 to TRBJ2-2; D ambiguous. Trimming took 8 bases from V and 3 from J, leaving 10 bases between them. The V gene's germline CDR1 is MNHNS and CDR2 SASEGT. The CDR3 length is 13 residues. In DNA form, the CDR3 reads TGTGCCAGCGGACCCCAGTACACCGGGGAGCTGTTTTTT. It specifies CASGPQYTGELFF.

This clone was detected once. The chain recombines TRBV28 with TRBJ1-1; 8 nucleotides align to TRBD1. This CDR3 region has 18 residues. The V gene end was trimmed by 5 bases and the J gene end by 5 bases; junction bases not matched to a gene: 19. From germline, CDR1 is MDHEN and CDR2 SYDVKM. The chain's CDR3 is CASSPAGQGSFGNTEAFF. CDR3 nucleotide sequence: TGTGCCAGCAGTCCAGCCGGACAGGGCAGCTTCGGGAATACTGAAGCTTTCTTT.

The rearrangement joins TRBV6-5 to TRBJ2-3; the match to TRBD2 covers 10 bases. Trimming at V came to 2 bases and at J to 3 bases, leaving 5 bases not matched to a gene. CDR1 MNHEY and CDR2 SVGAGI come from the germline V gene. The CDR3 covers 16 residues. The chain's CDR3 is CASSYGLAGDTDTQYF. In DNA form, the CDR3 reads TGTGCCAGCAGTTACGGGCTAGCGGGGGATACAGATACGCAGTATTTT.

The chain links TRBV28 to TRBJ2-2, with D perhaps TRBD2 (5 bases). The CDR3 totals 13 residues. V lost 8 bases and J lost 4, with 11 bases in between. Germline V gene lookup returns CDR1 MDHEN and CDR2 SYDVKM. The CDR3 reads CASRSGGTGELFF. The CDR3 DNA is TGTGCCAGCCGATCCGGAGGCACCGGGGAGCTGTTTTTT.

The V gene is TRBV4-1, the J gene TRBJ2-4, with 7 bases that match TRBD2. The CDR3 consists of 17 residues. Germline V gives CDR1 MGHRA, CDR2 YSYEKL. V was pared by 1 base and J by 0 bases, with 6 bases of the junction left unmatched. The CDR3: CASSQAASGGAKNIQYF. As DNA, the CDR3 is TGCGCCAGCAGCCAAGCGGCTAGCGGAGGAGCCAAAAACATTCAGTACTTC.

This clone was seen once. The rearrangement uses TRBV10-2 and TRBJ2-7, with TRBD1 matching over 7 bases. After removal of 6 bases from V and 2 bases from J, the junction contained 7 bases not matched to a gene. The germline V gene has CDR1 WSHSY and CDR2 SAAADI. The CDR3 runs 14 residues. CDR3 protein: CASRTGTAAYEQYF. DNA of the CDR3: TGCGCCAGCAGGACCGGGACAGCTGCCTACGAGCAGTACTTC.

V usage is TRBV15 and J usage is TRBJ2-2, with TRBD2 identical over 9 bases. Germline CDR1 is LNHNV and CDR2 is YYDKDF (reference sequence). V trimming: 6 bases; J trimming: 4 bases; junction bases outside the gene matches: 6. The CDR3 has 15 amino acids. DNA for the CDR3: TGTGCCACCAGGTGGGGGACTAGCAGCACCGGGGAGCTGTTTTTT. Translating it yields CATRWGTSSTGELFF.

This clone was recorded only once. The J gene is TRBJ2-7, the V gene TRBV18; D not certain. The CDR3 contains 16 residues. V lost 3 bases and J 0 bases, leaving 15 bases between the germline ends. Germline loops: CDR1 KGHSH, CDR2 LQKENI. The CDR3 sequence is CASSPSITWSSYEQYF. The CDR3 DNA sequence: TGTGCCAGCTCACCGTCTATCACCTGGAGCTCCTACGAGCAGTACTTC.

This clone has just one count. The chain links TRBV7-9 to TRBJ2-1, with TRBD2 matching 11 bases. In germline, CDR1 is SEHNR, CDR2 FQNEAQ (reference sequence). The V gene end was trimmed by 3 bases and the J gene end by 6 bases; junction bases not matched to a gene: 4. The length of the CDR3 is 15 residues. The CDR3 DNA follows: TGTGCCAGCAGCTTTAGCGGGGGGGCCTCCAATGAGCAGTTCTTC. Amino acid sequence: CASSFSGGASNEQFF.

J is TRBJ1-4 and V is TRBV7-6, with D unclear. Trimming took 2 bases from V and 8 from J, leaving 9 bases between them. Germline values: CDR1 SGHVS, CDR2 FNYEAQ. The CDR3 runs 13 residues. This CDR3 reads CASSLNPLEKLFF. The CDR3 DNA sequence: TGTGCCAGCAGCTTAAACCCCCTCGAAAAACTGTTTTTT.

The J gene is TRBJ1-2, the V gene TRBV18, with a weak D call TRBD1 (5 bases). From germline, CDR1 is KGHSH and CDR2 LQKENI. Trimming left V 5 bases short and J 5 bases short, with 15 bases between. This CDR3 is 14 amino acids long. CDR3 sequence: CASSTQGVQYGYTF. The CDR3 coding sequence is TGTGCCAGCTCAACACAAGGGGTACAATATGGCTACACCTTC.

Only a few counts were recorded for this clone. The chain links TRBV2 to TRBJ1-1, with 7 nucleotides matching TRBD1. Germline loops: CDR1 SNHLY, CDR2 FYNNEI. The V segment lost 4 bases and the J segment 1 base; nucleotides outside the gene matches: 6. The CDR3 has 15 residues. The DNA for the CDR3 is TGTGCCAGCAGTGGGACAGGCAATAGGAACACTGAAGCTTTCTTT. It encodes CASSGTGNRNTEAFF.

The chain has TRBV28 and TRBJ2-7; D gene uncertain. The germline CDR1 and CDR2 sequences are MDHEN and SYDVKM. The germline V and J ends were trimmed by 10 bases and 6 bases, with 13 bases remaining between them. CDR3 length: 11 amino acids. The CDR3 nucleotides are TGTGCCACCCTACGAGTCCCCGAGCAGTACTTC. This sequence encodes CATLRVPEQYF.

The chain uses TRBV7-9 and TRBJ2-5; D ambiguous. Deletions cut 1 base from V and 5 bases from J, with 14 bases between. CDR3 length equals 15 residues. Germline lookup yields CDR1 SEHNR and CDR2 FQNEAQ (reference sequence). Here the CDR3 DNA reads TGTGCCAGCAGCTTAGATGGCGCAGGATCGGAGACCCAGTACTTC. Translated: CASSLDGAGSETQYF.

The chain is built from TRBV30 and TRBJ1-3; 7 bases map to TRBD1. CDR3 length: 15 amino acids. Germline CDR1 GTSNPN, CDR2 SVGIG (reference sequence). V lost 2 bases to trimming and J lost 4 bases; unmatched junction nucleotides: 8. The CDR3 coding sequence is TGTGCCTGGAGTAGGGGGCGAATCGCGGGAAACACCATATATTTT. Its translation: CAWSRGRIAGNTIYF.

This rearrangement joins TRBV6-5 to TRBJ2-5, with 12 bases that match TRBD2. The germline V gene has CDR1 MNHEY and CDR2 SVGAGI. With V trimmed by 4 bases and J by 12 bases, 6 bases remained unmatched. The CDR3 totals 13 residues. CDR3 bases: TGTGCCAGCAGTTCTAGCGGGGGGGGTTTTAAGTACTTC. Translating gives CASSSSGGGFKYF.

The chain recombines TRBV21-1 with TRBJ2-3; TRBD1, the table's D call, was not compared with the DNA. TRBV21-1 is a recognized pseudogene. CDR3 length equals 15 residues. CDR3 DNA sequence: TGTGCCAGCAGCAAAGTGACATCTGCTACAGATACGCAGTATTTT. It codes for CASSKVTSATDTQYF.

About this clone itself: Other DNA variants within this sample encode the same CDR3. This chain links TRBV18 with TRBJ1-1; D is possibly TRBD1 (5 bases). V was pared by 3 bases and J by 1 base, with 9 bases between. The CDR3 runs to 14 residues. Germline CDR1 and CDR2: KGHSH and LQKENI. The CDR3 DNA reads TGTGCCAGCTCACCGGGGCAGGAGAACACTGAAGCTTTCTTT. Translated: CASSPGQENTEAFF.

The chain links TRBV7-2 to TRBJ2-1, with 11 nucleotides matching TRBD2. With 5 bases clipped from V and 3 bases from J, the junction kept 9 bases outside the gene matches. Germline loops: CDR1 SGHTA, CDR2 FQGNSA. The CDR3 sequence is 17 residues long. Here the CDR3 reads CASSQDGLAGYYNEQFF. The CDR3 DNA reads TGTGCCAGCAGCCAGGACGGACTAGCGGGCTACTACAATGAGCAGTTCTTC.

This clone appeared once. This rearrangement joins TRBV10-3 to TRBJ2-7; 9 bases line up with TRBD2. In germline, CDR1 is ENHRY, CDR2 SYGVKD. Trimming took 0 bases from V and 7 from J; bases not matched to a gene: 10. The length of the CDR3 is 16 residues. The CDR3: CAISESAGLAWGEQYF. The CDR3 coding sequence is TGTGCCATCAGTGAGTCGGCGGGACTAGCCTGGGGGGAGCAGTACTTC.

The CDR3 sequence: CAISESRDSNYGYTF. The CDR3 DNA reads as TGTGCCATCAGTGAGTCCCGGGACAGTAACTATGGCTACACCTTC. The V call is TRBV10-3, the J call TRBJ1-2, with 7 bases fitting TRBD1. This CDR3 contains 15 residues. V shed 0 bases and J 1 base; nucleotides not matched to a gene: 2. Per germline, CDR1 ENHRY and CDR2 SYGVKD.

V and J are TRBV19 and TRBJ1-5; a possible D gene is TRBD1 (6 bases). V shed 6 bases and J shed 1 base, with 19 bases lying between them. The CDR3 totals 17 residues. Germline V CDR1 and CDR2: LNHDA, SQIVND (reference sequence). DNA of the CDR3: TGTGCCAGTAGAATGCGGACAGACCCCGGGAGCAATCAGCCCCAGCATTTT. It is translated as CASRMRTDPGSNQPQHF.

In regard to this clone: Other DNA variants within this sample encode the same CDR3. V gene TRBV19 combines with J gene TRBJ2-7; tentatively, D is TRBD1 or TRBD2 (7 bases each). The CDR3 covers 13 residues. Looked up from germline, CDR1 is LNHDA and CDR2 is SQIVND (reference sequence). V shed 4 bases and J shed 4 bases, with 11 bases lying between them. The CDR3 coding sequence is TGTGCCAGTAGTACCCAGGGGGGGTACGAGCAGTACTTC. It specifies CASSTQGGYEQYF.